The 15 T cell receptor beta chains below were found in one sample sequenced in a study of graft-versus-host responses after intestinal transplantation. No antigen has been assigned to these receptors. Clones were read by immunoSEQ multiplex PCR, and TCRdb kept only the in-frame ones, dropping some. This table has tens of thousands of clones, about 91% appearing once. Source: unstimulated CD4+ T cells sorted from spleen or lymph node cells, taken before transplant. These receptors all stem from a human donor who was the organ donor for an intestinal transplant.

J is TRBJ2-7 and V is TRBV18, with 7 bases matching TRBD1. CDR1 KGHSH and CDR2 LQKENI come from the germline V gene. V gave up 3 bases and J gave up 2 bases; unmatched junction bases: 4. This CDR3 spans 14 amino acids. The CDR3 protein is CASSPGTVPYEQYF. Here the CDR3 DNA reads TGTGCCAGCTCACCCGGGACAGTACCCTACGAGCAGTACTTC.

The J gene is TRBJ2-2, the V gene TRBV7-9, with 7 bases that match TRBD2. Trimming took 4 bases from V and 4 from J; bases not matched to a gene: 12. CDR1 SEHNR and CDR2 FQNEAQ come from the germline V gene (reference sequence). The CDR3 is 17 amino acids. The CDR3 bases are TGTGCCAGCAGCTACCGTCCTCTAGCGGAGGGCACCGGGGAGCTGTTTTTT. Translation: CASSYRPLAEGTGELFF.

In its sample, this clone was seen a few times. The V call is TRBV9, the J call TRBJ1-3; D is possibly TRBD1 (5 bases). The CDR3 totals 14 residues. The germline gives CDR1 SGDLS, CDR2 YYNGEE. V dropped 1 base and J dropped 4 bases, with 9 bases sitting between them. The CDR3 loop is CASSVFSGGNTIYF. As DNA, the CDR3 is TGTGCCAGCAGCGTATTTTCAGGGGGAAACACCATATATTTT.

The V and J genes are TRBV19 and TRBJ2-1; 7 positions agree with TRBD1. Germline loops: CDR1 LNHDA, CDR2 SQIVND (reference sequence). This CDR3 comprises 16 residues. V was pared by 6 bases and J by 7 bases, with 15 bases of the junction left unmatched. The CDR3 DNA reads TGTGCCAGTAGCACAGGGGCCGTGCTGGAACGGAATGAGCAGTTCTTC. Its translation: CASSTGAVLERNEQFF.

V is TRBV30 and J is TRBJ2-2; D is uncertain. Germline loops: CDR1 GTSNPN, CDR2 SVGIG (reference sequence). There are 14 residues in the CDR3. The V gene lost 0 bases and the J gene lost 7 bases, with 12 bases spanning the gap. CDR3 in amino acids: CAWSVRYSGGELFF. CDR3 sequence (DNA): TGTGCCTGGAGTGTACGTTACTCGGGCGGGGAGCTGTTTTTT. The full variable domain, its missing parts supplied by reference TRBV30 and TRBJ2-2, is SQTIHQWPATLVQPVGSPLSLECTVEGTSNPNLYWYRQAAGRGLQLLFYSVGIGQISSEVPQNLSASRPQDRQFILSSKKLLLSDSGFYLCAWSVRYSGGELFFGEGSRLTVL.

V and J are TRBV7-2 and TRBJ1-4; TRBD1 might be the D (6 bases). Trimming left V 4 bases short and J 7 bases short, with 13 bases between. CDR1 and CDR2 from the germline V gene are SGHTA and FQGNSA. CDR3 size: 14 residues. CDR3 sequence reads: CASSSAFRGEKLFF. The CDR3 DNA follows: TGTGCCAGCAGCTCGGCTTTCAGGGGTGAAAAACTGTTTTTT. Combining the CDR3 with reference TRBV7-2 and TRBJ1-4 gives the whole variable domain GAGVSQSPSNKVTEKGKDVELRCDPISGHTALYWYRQSLGQGLEFLIYFQGNSAPDKSGLPSDRFSAERTGGSVSTLTIQRTQQEDSAVYLCASSSAFRGEKLFFGSGTQLSVL.

The chain carries TRBV11-1 and TRBJ2-6; possibly TRBD1 for D (7 bases). The CDR3 is made up of 18 amino acids. Germline V gene data show CDR1 as SGHAT and CDR2 as FQDESV (reference sequence). V was cut by 6 bases and J by 2 bases, with 20 bases left in between. CDR3 sequence reads: CASSQRSTGRTGANVLTF. CDR3 DNA sequence: TGTGCCAGCAGTCAGAGATCGACAGGGAGGACTGGGGCCAACGTCCTGACTTTC.

The rearrangement joins TRBV10-3 to TRBJ1-5; 8 bases are shared with TRBD1. V trimming: 0 bases; J trimming: 6 bases; junction bases outside the gene matches: 7. This CDR3 contains 16 residues. Germline V CDR1 and CDR2: ENHRY, SYGVKD. CDR3 in DNA: TGTGCCATCAGTGAGTCGGGTACAGGGGGGTTTCAGCCCCAGCATTTT. This encodes CAISESGTGGFQPQHF.

This chain joins TRBV19 and TRBJ2-3, with unresolved D. Looked up from germline, CDR1 is LNHDA and CDR2 is SQIVND (reference sequence). The CDR3 loop spans 14 amino acids. The ends were cut back, 8 bases at V and 3 bases at J, with 15 bases in the middle. The CDR3 loop is CASLSGRETDTQYF. The DNA of the CDR3 is TGTGCCAGTCTTTCAGGAAGAGAGACAGATACGCAGTATTTT.

The chain employs TRBV19 and TRBJ1-2; a weak D match, TRBD1 (5 bases). Germline CDR1 LNHDA, CDR2 SQIVND (reference sequence). Between the trimmed V and J ends, which lost 5 bases and 8 bases, there was a span of 21 bases. CDR3 size: 15 residues. In nucleotides, the CDR3 is TGTGCCAGTAGTCTAGCCGGGACTCAGGGACGAGGCTACACCTTC. It encodes CASSLAGTQGRGYTF.

The DNA of the CDR3 is TGTGCCTTTGGGAGGACCGAGCTCTACAATGAGCAGTTCTTC. The encoded protein is CAFGRTELYNEQFF. The V gene is TRBV7-9, the J gene TRBJ2-1, with TRBD2 as a possible D gene (6 bases). Per the germline V gene, CDR1 is SEHNR and CDR2 is FQNEAQ (reference sequence). The CDR3 has 14 amino acids. Trimming pared 11 bases from V and 3 bases from J, leaving 17 bases between.

The J gene is TRBJ2-1, the V gene TRBV7-9, with TRBD2 identical over 16 bases. Germline V CDR1 and CDR2: SEHNR, FQNEAQ (reference sequence). The J segment lost 10 bases and the V segment lost 5 bases, leaving 5 bases of the junction unmatched. This CDR3 region has 15 residues. CDR3 DNA: TGTGCCAGCAGCCTGGGACTAGCGGGAGGGGGGGAGCAGTTCTTC. It specifies CASSLGLAGGGEQFF.

The V call is TRBV10-3, the J call TRBJ1-1, with 7 nucleotides matching TRBD1. With V trimmed by 0 bases and J by 4 bases, 2 bases remained unmatched. The germline V gene encodes CDR1 ENHRY and CDR2 SYGVKD. This CDR3 contains 14 residues. The CDR3: CAISESGQATEAFF. The CDR3 coding sequence is TGTGCCATCAGTGAGTCAGGACAGGCCACTGAAGCTTTCTTT.

CDR3 DNA: TGTGCCAGCAGCTTAAGGCCCAGGTTGATGAACACTGAAGCTTTCTTT. Translated, it gives CASSLRPRLMNTEAFF. V usage is TRBV7-3 and J usage is TRBJ1-1; D gene unclear. There are 16 residues in the CDR3. V gave up 1 base and J gave up 0 bases, with 12 bases separating them. CDR1 SGHTA and CDR2 FQGTGA come from the germline V gene.

The rearrangement links TRBV5-1 to TRBJ2-1; no firm D call. This CDR3 has 13 residues. Trimming took 0 bases from V and 7 from J, leaving 8 bases between them. The germline gives CDR1 SGHRS, CDR2 YFSETQ. CDR3 residues: CASSLAVVNEQFF. CDR3 bases: TGCGCCAGCAGCTTGGCCGTTGTTAATGAGCAGTTCTTC.